What follows are 21 T cell receptor beta chains derived from one specimen sequenced in a study of Ad26.COV2.S vaccination and SARS-CoV-2 variants. Clones were read by immunoSEQ multiplex PCR, and TCRdb kept only the in-frame ones, dropping some. The table has a few hundred thousand clones, roughly 84% seen once. This sample's treatment: roughly 20 received Ad26.COV2.S at low or high dose, single or two shots; about five received placebo; per-sample allocation not given. After the first vaccine or placebo injection, samples were drawn on day 63. The sample here was peripheral blood, taken in a trial of Ad26.COV2.S vaccine versus placebo. These receptors all stem from a person between 18 and 65 years old who received the Ad26.COV2.S COVID-19 vaccine or a placebo.

This sequence joins TRBV9 and TRBJ1-6; a possible D gene is TRBD1 (5 bases). Trimming cost V 0 bases and J 0 bases, with 10 bases left between them. Germline V gene lookup returns CDR1 SGDLS and CDR2 YYNGEE. The CDR3 extends over 17 amino acids. CDR3 DNA: TGTGCCAGCAGCGTAGGAGCAGGGAGCTCCTATAATTCACCCCTCCACTTT. Protein sequence: CASSVGAGSSYNSPLHF.

The chain joins TRBV9 to TRBJ1-3; 8 bases line up with TRBD1. Germline loops: CDR1 SGDLS, CDR2 YYNGEE. This CDR3 comprises 15 residues. V shed 3 bases and J 0 bases; nucleotides not matched to a gene: 2. This chain's CDR3 is CASSATGGSGNTIYF. CDR3 nucleotides: TGTGCCAGCAGCGCAACAGGGGGCTCTGGAAACACCATATATTTT.

The chain uses TRBV19 and TRBJ1-2, with D perhaps matching TRBD1 (5 bases). V was clipped by 6 bases and J by 4 bases, with 12 bases between them. The CDR3 runs to 13 residues. Looked up from germline, CDR1 is LNHDA and CDR2 is SQIVND (reference sequence). The CDR3 sequence is CASRAGTAYGYTF. CDR3 nucleotide sequence: TGTGCCAGTAGAGCCGGGACCGCCTATGGCTACACCTTC.

The gene calls are TRBV5-6 and TRBJ2-7; TRBD1 agrees at 12 bases. With V trimmed by 2 bases and J by 1 base, 4 bases remained unmatched. Germline CDR1 reads SGHDT; CDR2 reads YYEEEE. This CDR3 region has 16 residues. CDR3 in DNA: TGTGCCAGCAGCTTAGGGACAGGGGGCCGGTCCTACGAGCAGTACTTC. It translates to CASSLGTGGRSYEQYF. The full variable domain, in which reference TRBV5-6 and TRBJ2-7 provide the parts outside the CDR3, is DAGVTQSPTHLIKTRGQQVTLRCSPKSGHDTVSWYQQALGQGPQFIFQYYEEEERQRGNFPDRFSGHQFPNYSSELNVNALLLGDSALYLCASSLGTGGRSYEQYFGPGTRLTVT.

This chain connects TRBV11-1 to TRBJ2-7; TRBD1 matches 7 bases. The length of the CDR3 is 14 residues. Germline V CDR1 and CDR2: SGHAT, FQDESV (reference sequence). Trimming took 0 bases from V and 2 from J; bases not matched to a gene: 1. CDR3 sequence: CASSLAGTAYEQYF. In nucleotides, the CDR3 is TGTGCCAGCAGCTTAGCTGGGACAGCCTACGAGCAGTACTTC.

The rearrangement links TRBV6-5 to TRBJ1-1; D might be TRBD1 (5 bases). Germline V gene data show CDR1 as MNHEY and CDR2 as SVGAGI. This CDR3 spans 14 amino acids. Trimming cost V 5 bases and J 4 bases, with 14 bases left between them. CDR3 loop: CASSLAGGGTEAFF. The CDR3 nucleotides read TGTGCCAGCAGTCTGGCGGGGGGTGGCACTGAAGCTTTCTTT.

This chain connects TRBV12-5 to TRBJ2-5; no reliable D call. V was trimmed by 7 bases and J by 5 bases, leaving 20 bases between them. The CDR3 sequence is 15 residues long. Germline CDR1 reads LGHNT; CDR2 reads FRNRAP. CDR3 coding DNA: TGTGCTAGTGCCACGCCCAGTCCCTCCAGTGAGACCCAGTACTTC. It is translated as CASATPSPSSETQYF.

The J gene is TRBJ1-1, the V gene TRBV7-9, with 8 bases fitting TRBD1. Per the germline V gene, CDR1 is SEHNR and CDR2 is FQNEAQ (reference sequence). This CDR3 is 14 amino acids long. Trimming at V came to 3 bases and at J to 9 bases, leaving 9 bases not matched to a gene. In DNA form, the CDR3 reads TGTGCCAGCAGCTTTGGGGACAGGTCCTTTAAAGCTTTCTTT. Amino acid sequence: CASSFGDRSFKAFF.

This chain joins TRBV5-1 and TRBJ1-1, with a weak D call TRBD1 (6 bases). Trimming took off 4 bases at V and 7 bases at J, with 17 bases between the two ends. There are 14 residues in the CDR3. CDR1 and CDR2 (germline): SGHRS, YFSETQ. This chain's CDR3 is CASSLTGTKVEAFF. In DNA, the CDR3 is TGCGCCAGCAGCCTCACCGGGACAAAGGTTGAAGCTTTCTTT.

The gene calls are TRBV27 and TRBJ2-1, with 8 bases lining up with TRBD1. The V gene's germline CDR1 is MNHEY and CDR2 SMNVEV (reference sequence). This CDR3 has 17 residues. V was pared by 6 bases and J by 4 bases, with 14 bases of the junction left unmatched. The CDR3 here is CASRKDRGIGAYNEQFF. The CDR3 DNA is TGTGCCAGCAGAAAAGACAGGGGTATCGGTGCTTACAATGAGCAGTTCTTC.

The chain recombines TRBV9 with TRBJ2-7; D possibly corresponds to TRBD2 (6 bases). The V end lost 3 bases, the J end lost 2 bases, and 15 bases lay between the germline ends. CDR1 and CDR2 from the germline V gene are SGDLS and YYNGEE. This CDR3 is built from 15 residues. The CDR3 region has the DNA TGTGCCAGCAGCGCCGGAGGGATAGGGGCCTACGAGCAGTACTTC. This translates into CASSAGGIGAYEQYF.

For the CDR3, the DNA is TGCGCCAGCAGCGGACAGCGGGGGGGCCGGGCAGATACGCAGTATTTT. Translation gives CASSGQRGGRADTQYF. V is TRBV4-1 and J is TRBJ2-3; 10 nucleotides line up with TRBD2. Losses at the gene ends were 5 bases for V and 4 bases for J; bases not matched to a gene: 9. The CDR3 extends over 16 amino acids. Germline CDR1 and CDR2: MGHRA and YSYEKL.

The gene calls are TRBV3-1 (or the pseudogene TRBV3-2) and TRBJ1-2, with 8 bases lining up with TRBD1. With 0 bases clipped from V and 8 bases from J, the junction kept 8 bases outside the gene matches. The length of the CDR3 is 15 residues. Germline assignment: CDR1 LGHDT and CDR2 YNNKEL (reference sequence). The CDR3 region has the DNA TGTGCCAGCAGCCAAGATAGTGGCAGGGGGCAGGGCTACACCTTC. This encodes CASSQDSGRGQGYTF.

V gene TRBV4-3 combines with J gene TRBJ1-3; D gene ambiguous. Looked up from germline, CDR1 is LGHNA and CDR2 is YSLEER. The CDR3 is 17 amino acids. The V end lost 0 bases, the J end lost 2 bases, and 14 bases lay between the germline ends. CDR3 sequence reads: CASSQDYSTIAGNTIYF. In nucleotides, the CDR3 is TGCGCCAGCAGCCAAGATTACAGTACAATTGCTGGAAACACCATATATTTT.

The chain has TRBV5-1 and TRBJ1-1; 7 bases are a match to TRBD1. Germline CDR1 and CDR2: SGHRS and YFSETQ. The length of the CDR3 is 13 residues. The V segment lost 4 bases and the J segment 7 bases; nucleotides outside the gene matches: 7. CDR3 bases: TGCGCCAGCAGCCCGGGGACAGCTTTTGAAGCTTTCTTT. It is translated as CASSPGTAFEAFF. The full variable domain, rest sourced from reference TRBV5-1 and TRBJ1-1, is KAGVTQTPRYLIKTRGQQVTLSCSPISGHRSVSWYQQTPGQGLQFLFEYFSETQRNKGNFPGRFSGRQFSNSRSEMNVSTLELGDSALYLCASSPGTAFEAFFGQGTRLTVV.

The chain combines TRBV25-1 with TRBJ2-4; D is undetermined. The CDR3 runs 15 residues. V lost 6 bases, J lost 1 base, and 13 bases lay in between. Germline V gene sequence: CDR1 MGHDK, CDR2 SYGVNS. The CDR3 DNA follows: TGTGCCAGCAGCCCCGGCGGCGTGGCCAAAAACATTCAGTACTTC. Its protein product is CASSPGGVAKNIQYF.

The chain combines TRBV4-2 with TRBJ1-1; D is unresolved. The CDR3 consists of 15 residues. Per the germline V gene, CDR1 is LGHNA and CDR2 is YNFKEQ. V dropped 1 base and J dropped 1 base, with 10 bases sitting between them. CDR3 bases: TGTGCCAGCAGCCAAGTCGTATTTCCGAACACTGAAGCTTTCTTT. Amino acids: CASSQVVFPNTEAFF.

The gene calls are TRBV30 and TRBJ1-1, with D possibly matching TRBD1 (5 bases). Between the trimmed V and J ends, which lost 1 base and 2 bases, there was a span of 17 bases. This CDR3 comprises 16 residues. Germline V CDR1 and CDR2: GTSNPN, SVGIG (reference sequence). This chain's CDR3 is CAWSGGREWGNTEAFF. The CDR3 nucleotides read TGTGCCTGGAGTGGGGGACGGGAGTGGGGAAACACTGAAGCTTTCTTT. Full variable domain (missing parts from reference TRBV30 and TRBJ1-1): SQTIHQWPATLVQPVGSPLSLECTVEGTSNPNLYWYRQAAGRGLQLLFYSVGIGQISSEVPQNLSASRPQDRQFILSSKKLLLSDSGFYLCAWSGGREWGNTEAFFGQGTRLTVV.

This clone appeared once. The chain uses TRBV24-1 and TRBJ2-5, with TRBD1 matching over 12 bases. In germline, CDR1 is KGHDR, CDR2 SFDVKD. This CDR3 is 15 amino acids long. The V segment lost 4 bases and the J segment 4 bases; nucleotides outside the gene matches: 3. CDR3 amino acids: CATSEGQGAAETQYF. As DNA, the CDR3 is TGTGCCACCAGTGAGGGACAGGGGGCTGCAGAGACCCAGTACTTC.

V usage is TRBV5-1 and J usage is TRBJ2-2, with 7 bases aligning to TRBD1. The CDR3 has 16 residues. Germline-derived CDR1 and CDR2 are SGHRS and YFSETQ. Unmatched junction bases numbered 7, after V lost 3 bases and J lost 2 bases. CDR3 sequence: CASSSSGTDNTGELFF. The DNA for the CDR3 is TGCGCCAGCAGCTCTTCGGGGACAGACAACACCGGGGAGCTGTTTTTT.

This clone showed up just a few times. The rearrangement links TRBV29-1 to TRBJ2-4, with D possibly being TRBD2 (6 bases). Between the trimmed V and J ends, which lost 1 base and 0 bases, there was a span of 13 bases. CDR3 length: 16 residues. Germline V lookup: CDR1 SQVTM, CDR2 ANQGSEA. The CDR3, as DNA: TGCAGCGTTGAAGGCAGGAGGGGACTAGCCAAAAACATTCAGTACTTC. It translates to CSVEGRRGLAKNIQYF.